This TCR beta chain was sequenced in a study of Ad26.COV2.S vaccination and SARS-CoV-2 variants. The wider study: Intramuscular Ad26.COV2.S at 5x10^10 or 1x10^11 viral particles. Overall study results and limits: In TCR breadth and depth analyses, total T cell responses may have been underestimated.

The CDR3 consists of 18 residues. Per germline, CDR1 MNHEY and CDR2 SVGEGT. The germline V and J ends were trimmed by 0 bases and 1 base, with 15 bases remaining between them. Measured with immunoSEQ multiplex PCR; TCRdb has only the in-frame clones, and not every one. The sample yields 400,000 to 450,000 clones, about nine tenths seen once. Sample treatment: around 19 received Ad26.COV2.S at low or high dose, single or two shots; a few received placebo; per-sample allocation not given. After the first vaccine or placebo injection, samples were drawn on day 63. It was an adult aged 18-55 years in Boston who was the donor. With respect to this clone: The antigen is unknown.

The specimen comprised peripheral blood, sampled in a trial of Ad26.COV2.S vaccine versus placebo. The sequence was collected from a person aged 18-65 years who received the Ad26.COV2.S COVID-19 vaccine or a placebo. The gene calls are TRBV6-2 or TRBV6-3 and TRBJ2-2, with a possible D match to TRBD1 (5 bases). The CDR3 spells CASSYSRGRGLNTGELFF. CDR3 in DNA: TGTGCCAGCAGTTACTCGAGAGGTAGGGGATTGAACACCGGGGAGCTGTTTTTT.